This TCR beta chain was sequenced in a study of a mutant IDH1 vaccine in newly diagnosed glioma. Across the study: Eight vaccine injections were given to patients in weeks 1, 3, 5, 7, 11, 15, 19 and 23. Patients were started on vaccination 4-6 weeks after radiotherapy alone, or with temozolomide cycles. Previous care, which was radiotherapy, temozolomide, or both, most often involved both.

Using immunoSEQ multiplex PCR, the repertoire was profiled, and TCRdb retains in-frame clones only, with some absent. The table records under 95,000 clones, around 90% of them present only once. Germline assignment: CDR1 SQVTM and CDR2 ANQGSEA. The CDR3 is 16 residues long. The V end lost 4 bases, the J end lost 1 base, and 14 bases lay between the germline ends. A remark on this clone: What it binds is unknown.

Time point defined: week 5, during vaccination. Vaccine doses each comprised 300 ug of mutant IDH1 20-mer peptide, with topical imiquimod. The chain carries TRBV29-1 and TRBJ2-6; D is perhaps TRBD1 (7 bases). The source was PBMCs, collected from a glioma patient whose treatment included an IDH1 peptide vaccine. This TCR came from a woman aged 50 to 60 with glioma. The CDR3 protein is CSVVEGALSGANVLTF. As DNA, the CDR3 is TGCAGCGTTGTGGAGGGGGCGCTATCTGGGGCCAACGTCCTGACTTTC.